A single sample is the source of the 7 T cell receptor beta chains below, sequenced in a study of CD8 T cells in ankylosing spondylitis. TCRdb recomputed calls from the 5' RACE reads with MiXCR, one row per CDR3 protein. The top ten hold 3.5% to 4.5% of the sample, which has almost 250,000 distinct CDR3 sequences, roughly a third seen once. The sequencing sample was made of blood, either unsorted or a sorted T cell fraction (not recorded which). Receptor source: a male donor with ankylosing spondylitis or in good health (not recorded which).

This clonotype was recorded a few times. The chain recombines TRBV29-1 with TRBJ2-7; D might be TRBD2 (5 bases). This CDR3 spans 12 amino acids. Trimming removed 7 bases at V and 1 base at J, with 11 bases between. CDR1 and CDR2 (germline): SQVTM, ANQGSEA. This CDR3 is CSAAGPSYEQYF. The CDR3 DNA follows: TGCAGCGCGGCGGGTCCTTCCTACGAGCAGTACTTC.

The gene calls are TRBV5-1 and TRBJ2-1; 10 bases map to TRBD2. CDR1 SGHRS and CDR2 YFSETQ come from the germline V gene. This CDR3 is built from 16 residues. V was clipped by 0 bases and J by 10 bases; unmatched bases: 10. The CDR3 region has the DNA TGCGCCAGCAGCTTGGCCTCAGCGGGGGGGCGGCACGAGCAGTTCTTC. This codes for CASSLASAGGRHEQFF.

This clonotype has more than one count but fewer than ten. The V and J genes are TRBV10-3 and TRBJ2-1; 7 bases fit TRBD1. Germline CDR1 reads ENHRY; CDR2 reads SYGVKD. This CDR3 has 12 amino acids. With V trimmed by 6 bases and J by 4 bases, 0 bases remained unmatched. The CDR3 nucleotides read TGTGCCATCAGGACAGGGTACAATGAGCAGTTCTTC. Protein sequence: CAIRTGYNEQFF.

The rearrangement joins TRBV12-3 or TRBV12-4 to TRBJ1-5, with D perhaps TRBD1 (5 bases). Trimming removed 7 bases at V and 2 bases at J, with 12 bases between. This CDR3 has 14 residues. The DNA for the CDR3 is TGTGCCAGCAATTTTCGCAGGGGCAATCAGCCCCAGCATTTT. Amino acids: CASNFRRGNQPQHF.

The chain carries TRBV15 and TRBJ1-6, with 8 bases aligning to TRBD1. Germline lookup yields CDR1 LNHNV and CDR2 YYDKDF (reference sequence). The CDR3 runs 14 residues. Trimming cost V 5 bases and J 4 bases; bases outside gene matches: 1. Here the CDR3 DNA reads TGTGCCACCAGCCGGGACAGGTATAATTCACCCCTCCACTTT. Protein product: CATSRDRYNSPLHF.

This clonotype was detected only a few times. The rearrangement links TRBV12-3 or TRBV12-4 to TRBJ2-1; D is ambiguous. The CDR3 is 14 residues long. Trimming cost V 3 bases and J 5 bases, with 11 bases left between them. The CDR3 DNA sequence: TGTGCCAGCAGTTTTCGGACCACCCACAATGAGCAGTTCTTC. Amino acids: CASSFRTTHNEQFF.

The gene calls are TRBV19 and TRBJ1-1; D possibly corresponds to TRBD1 (6 bases). The CDR3 sequence is 14 residues long. Germline V gene sequence: CDR1 LNHDA, CDR2 SQIVND (reference sequence). Trimming pared 6 bases from V and 7 bases from J, leaving 18 bases between. The CDR3 loop reads CASSHRTERIEAFF. CDR3 DNA sequence: TGTGCCAGTAGCCATCGGACAGAGCGTATTGAAGCTTTCTTT.